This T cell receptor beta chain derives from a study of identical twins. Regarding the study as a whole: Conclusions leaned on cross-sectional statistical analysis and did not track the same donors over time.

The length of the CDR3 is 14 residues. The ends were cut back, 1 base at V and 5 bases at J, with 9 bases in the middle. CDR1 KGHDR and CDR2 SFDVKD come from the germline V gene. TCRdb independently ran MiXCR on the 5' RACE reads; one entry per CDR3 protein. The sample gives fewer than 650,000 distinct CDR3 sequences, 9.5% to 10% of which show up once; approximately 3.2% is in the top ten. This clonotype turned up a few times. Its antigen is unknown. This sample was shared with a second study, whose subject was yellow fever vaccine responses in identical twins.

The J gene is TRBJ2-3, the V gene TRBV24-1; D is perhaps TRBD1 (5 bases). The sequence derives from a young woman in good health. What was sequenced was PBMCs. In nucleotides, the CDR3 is TGTGCCACCAGTGATTTACAGGTTGGAGATACGCAGTATTTT. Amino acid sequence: CATSDLQVGDTQYF.